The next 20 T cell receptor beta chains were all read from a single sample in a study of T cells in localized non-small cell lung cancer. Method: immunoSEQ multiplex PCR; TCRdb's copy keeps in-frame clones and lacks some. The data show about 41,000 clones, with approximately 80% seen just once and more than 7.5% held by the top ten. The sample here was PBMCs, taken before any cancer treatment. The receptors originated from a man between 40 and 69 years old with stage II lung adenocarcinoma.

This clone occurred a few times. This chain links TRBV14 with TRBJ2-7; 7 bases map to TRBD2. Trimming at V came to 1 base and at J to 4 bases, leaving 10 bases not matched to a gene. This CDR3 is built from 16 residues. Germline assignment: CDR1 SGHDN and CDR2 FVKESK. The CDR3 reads CASSQAGSGRSYEQYF. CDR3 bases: TGTGCCAGCAGCCAAGCAGGTAGCGGGCGATCATACGAGCAGTACTTC.

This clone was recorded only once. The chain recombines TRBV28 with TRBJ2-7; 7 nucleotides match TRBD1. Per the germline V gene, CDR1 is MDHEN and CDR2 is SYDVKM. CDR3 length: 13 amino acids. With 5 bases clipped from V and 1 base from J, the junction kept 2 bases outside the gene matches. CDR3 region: CASSPGQSYEQYF. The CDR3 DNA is TGTGCCAGCAGTCCGGGACAGTCCTACGAGCAGTACTTC.

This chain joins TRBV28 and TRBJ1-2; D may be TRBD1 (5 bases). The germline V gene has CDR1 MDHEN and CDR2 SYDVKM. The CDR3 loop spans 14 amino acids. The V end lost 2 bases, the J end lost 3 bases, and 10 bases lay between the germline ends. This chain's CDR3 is CASSLEGDHYGYTF. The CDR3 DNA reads TGTGCCAGCAGTTTAGAAGGGGATCACTATGGCTACACCTTC.

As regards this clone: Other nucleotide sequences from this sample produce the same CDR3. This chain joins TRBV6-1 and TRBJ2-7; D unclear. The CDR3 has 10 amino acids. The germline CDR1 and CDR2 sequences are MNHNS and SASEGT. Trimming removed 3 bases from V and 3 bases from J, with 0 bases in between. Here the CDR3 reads CASSDYEQYF. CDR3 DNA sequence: TGTGCCAGCAGTGACTACGAGCAGTACTTC.

The CDR3 reads CASSERQGSEQYF. In nucleotides, the CDR3 is TGCGCCAGCAGCGAGAGGCAGGGGTCGGAGCAGTACTTC. This sequence joins TRBV10-2 and TRBJ2-7, with D perhaps TRBD1 (6 bases). This CDR3 comprises 13 residues. The germline CDR1 and CDR2 sequences are WSHSY and SAAADI. The V end lost 6 bases, the J end lost 7 bases, and 16 bases lay between the germline ends.

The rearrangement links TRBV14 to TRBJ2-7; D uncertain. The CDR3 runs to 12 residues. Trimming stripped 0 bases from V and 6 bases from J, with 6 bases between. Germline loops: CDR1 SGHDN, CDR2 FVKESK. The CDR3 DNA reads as TGTGCCAGCAGCCAAGAAAGGAGCGAGCAGTACTTC. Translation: CASSQERSEQYF.

In DNA form, the CDR3 reads TGCGCCAGCAGCTCACCGGGCCTAAGCTCCTACGAGCAGTACTTC. This gives the protein CASSSPGLSSYEQYF. The rearrangement joins TRBV5-1 to TRBJ2-7; D gene uncertain. The CDR3 spans 15 residues. Germline V CDR1 and CDR2: SGHRS, YFSETQ. V lost 3 bases and J 0 bases, leaving 13 bases between the germline ends. Using reference TRBV5-1 and TRBJ2-7 for the parts outside the CDR3, the full variable domain is KAGVTQTPRYLIKTRGQQVTLSCSPISGHRSVSWYQQTPGQGLQFLFEYFSETQRNKGNFPGRFSGRQFSNSRSEMNVSTLELGDSALYLCASSSPGLSSYEQYFGPGTRLTVT.

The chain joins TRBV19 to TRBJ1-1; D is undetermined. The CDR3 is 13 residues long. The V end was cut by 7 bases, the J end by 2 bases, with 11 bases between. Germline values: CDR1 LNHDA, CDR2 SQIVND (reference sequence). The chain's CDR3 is CASTTTGNTEAFF. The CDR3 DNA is TGTGCCAGTACCACGACCGGAAACACTGAAGCTTTCTTT.

The CDR3 loop reads CASSMLNTDTQYF. CDR3 nucleotide sequence: TGTGCCAGCAGCATGTTGAACACAGATACGCAGTATTTT. This chain connects TRBV7-2 to TRBJ2-3; no clear D. The germline V gene has CDR1 SGHTA and CDR2 FQGNSA. The CDR3 is 13 amino acids. The V end lost 5 bases, the J end lost 2 bases, and 8 bases lay between the germline ends. Filled out from reference TRBV7-2 and TRBJ2-3, the complete variable domain reads GAGVSQSPSNKVTEKGKDVELRCDPISGHTALYWYRQSLGQGLEFLIYFQGNSAPDKSGLPSDRFSAERTGGSVSTLTIQRTQQEDSAVYLCASSMLNTDTQYFGPGTRLTVL.

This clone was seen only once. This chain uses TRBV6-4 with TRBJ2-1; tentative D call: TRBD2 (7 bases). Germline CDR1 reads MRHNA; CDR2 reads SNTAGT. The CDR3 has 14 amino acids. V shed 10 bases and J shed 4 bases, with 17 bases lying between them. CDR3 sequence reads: CATSPGGLYNEQFF. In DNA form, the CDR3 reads TGTGCCACCTCCCCGGGGGGCCTATACAATGAGCAGTTCTTC.

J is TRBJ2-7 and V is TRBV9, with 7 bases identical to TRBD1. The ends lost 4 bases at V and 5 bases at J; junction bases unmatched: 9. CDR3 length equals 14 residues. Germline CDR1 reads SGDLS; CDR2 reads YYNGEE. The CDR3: CASSPRGLKDEQYF. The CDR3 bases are TGTGCCAGCAGCCCCAGGGGGTTAAAGGACGAGCAGTACTTC.

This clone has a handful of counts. The chain's CDR3 is CASSSHTGVKPQHF. CDR3 nucleotides: TGTGCCAGCAGTTCCCATACCGGCGTGAAGCCCCAGCATTTT. V is TRBV28 and J is TRBJ1-5; the D is unclear. The V gene's germline CDR1 is MDHEN and CDR2 SYDVKM. Between the trimmed V and J ends, which lost 4 bases and 8 bases, there was a span of 15 bases. The CDR3 is 14 residues long.

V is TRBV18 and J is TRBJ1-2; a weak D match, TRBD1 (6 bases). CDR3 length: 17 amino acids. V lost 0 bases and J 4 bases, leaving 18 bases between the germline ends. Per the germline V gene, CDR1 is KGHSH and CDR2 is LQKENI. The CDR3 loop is CASSPPPGGTVSYGYTF. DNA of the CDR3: TGTGCCAGCTCACCACCGCCGGGGGGCACGGTTTCCTATGGCTACACCTTC.

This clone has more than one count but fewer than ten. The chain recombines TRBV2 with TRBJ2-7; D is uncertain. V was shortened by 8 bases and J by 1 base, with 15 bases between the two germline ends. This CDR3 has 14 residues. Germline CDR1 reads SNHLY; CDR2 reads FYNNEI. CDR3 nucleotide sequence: TGTGCCAGCGTAGACACCTACTTATCCTACGAGCAGTACTTC. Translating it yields CASVDTYLSYEQYF.

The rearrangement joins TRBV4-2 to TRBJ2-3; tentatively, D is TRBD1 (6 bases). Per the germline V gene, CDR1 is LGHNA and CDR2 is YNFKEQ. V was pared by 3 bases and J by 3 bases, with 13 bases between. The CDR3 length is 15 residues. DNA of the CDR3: TGTGCCAGCAGCCAGACAGGCTTCGGAACAGATACGCAGTATTTT. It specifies CASSQTGFGTDTQYF.

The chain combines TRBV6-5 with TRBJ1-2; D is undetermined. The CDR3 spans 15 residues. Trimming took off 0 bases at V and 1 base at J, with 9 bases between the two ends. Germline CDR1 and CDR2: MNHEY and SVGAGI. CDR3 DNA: TGTGCCAGCAGTTACTCGTCGATGGATAACTATGGCTACACCTTC. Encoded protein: CASSYSSMDNYGYTF.

In DNA form, the CDR3 reads TGTGCCAGTAGGAATACAACTAACTATGGCTACACCTTC. Its protein is CASRNTTNYGYTF. The V and J genes are TRBV19 and TRBJ1-2; D gene ambiguous. This CDR3 comprises 13 residues. The V and J ends lost 6 bases and 0 bases respectively, with 8 bases between them. Germline CDR1 is LNHDA and CDR2 is SQIVND (reference sequence). Filled out from reference TRBV19 and TRBJ1-2, the complete variable domain reads DGGITQSPKYLFRKEGQNVTLSCEQNLNHDAMYWYRQDPGQGLRLIYYSQIVNDFQKGDIAEGYSVSREKKESFPLTVTSAQKNPTAFYLCASRNTTNYGYTFGSGTRLTVV.

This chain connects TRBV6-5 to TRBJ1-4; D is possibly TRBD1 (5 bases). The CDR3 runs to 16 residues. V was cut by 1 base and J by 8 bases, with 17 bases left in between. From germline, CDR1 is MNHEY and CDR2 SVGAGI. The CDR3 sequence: CASSYWPLGREEKLFF. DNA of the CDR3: TGTGCCAGCAGTTACTGGCCTTTGGGGCGAGAGGAAAAACTGTTTTTT.

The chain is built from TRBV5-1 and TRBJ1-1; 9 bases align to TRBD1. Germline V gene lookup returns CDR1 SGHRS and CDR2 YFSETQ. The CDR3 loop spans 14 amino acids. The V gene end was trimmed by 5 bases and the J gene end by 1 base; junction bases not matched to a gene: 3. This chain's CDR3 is CASREDRGNTEAFF. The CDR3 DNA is TGCGCCAGCAGAGAGGACAGGGGGAACACTGAAGCTTTCTTT.

The CDR3 sequence: CAWSPPRAGELFF. In DNA form, the CDR3 reads TGTGCCTGGAGTCCCCCCAGGGCCGGGGAGCTGTTTTTT. V gene TRBV30 combines with J gene TRBJ2-2; D is possibly TRBD1 (5 bases). V was cut by 2 bases and J by 6 bases, with 10 bases left in between. Germline CDR1 reads GTSNPN; CDR2 reads SVGIG (reference sequence). This CDR3 is built from 13 residues.